The clone carrying this TCR beta chain was recorded a few times. The antigen remains unidentified. An end of the junction differs from the germline gene, which may be a read error. This specimen belongs to a study of response to subunit inactivated influenza vaccine. Study-wide findings and caveats: Only a handful of new T cells, the authors suggested, are recruited with each seasonal influenza vaccination.

Germline V gives CDR1 SGHAT, CDR2 FQNNGV. This CDR3 has 16 amino acids. TCRdb passed the RT-PCR reads through MiXCR, listing each CDR3 protein once. The table records about 780,000 distinct CDR3 sequences, approximately 17% of them present only once. V is TRBV11-2 and J is TRBJ2-7, with 10 nucleotides matching TRBD1. The source material was PBMCs from blood, sampled 5 days after vaccination. The receptor was derived from a man over 45 who received an inactivated influenza vaccine. CDR3 in amino acids: CASTLGLDRGFYEQYF. DNA for the CDR3: TGTGCCAGCACCTTAGGTTTGGACAGGGGGTTCTACGAGCAGTACTTC.